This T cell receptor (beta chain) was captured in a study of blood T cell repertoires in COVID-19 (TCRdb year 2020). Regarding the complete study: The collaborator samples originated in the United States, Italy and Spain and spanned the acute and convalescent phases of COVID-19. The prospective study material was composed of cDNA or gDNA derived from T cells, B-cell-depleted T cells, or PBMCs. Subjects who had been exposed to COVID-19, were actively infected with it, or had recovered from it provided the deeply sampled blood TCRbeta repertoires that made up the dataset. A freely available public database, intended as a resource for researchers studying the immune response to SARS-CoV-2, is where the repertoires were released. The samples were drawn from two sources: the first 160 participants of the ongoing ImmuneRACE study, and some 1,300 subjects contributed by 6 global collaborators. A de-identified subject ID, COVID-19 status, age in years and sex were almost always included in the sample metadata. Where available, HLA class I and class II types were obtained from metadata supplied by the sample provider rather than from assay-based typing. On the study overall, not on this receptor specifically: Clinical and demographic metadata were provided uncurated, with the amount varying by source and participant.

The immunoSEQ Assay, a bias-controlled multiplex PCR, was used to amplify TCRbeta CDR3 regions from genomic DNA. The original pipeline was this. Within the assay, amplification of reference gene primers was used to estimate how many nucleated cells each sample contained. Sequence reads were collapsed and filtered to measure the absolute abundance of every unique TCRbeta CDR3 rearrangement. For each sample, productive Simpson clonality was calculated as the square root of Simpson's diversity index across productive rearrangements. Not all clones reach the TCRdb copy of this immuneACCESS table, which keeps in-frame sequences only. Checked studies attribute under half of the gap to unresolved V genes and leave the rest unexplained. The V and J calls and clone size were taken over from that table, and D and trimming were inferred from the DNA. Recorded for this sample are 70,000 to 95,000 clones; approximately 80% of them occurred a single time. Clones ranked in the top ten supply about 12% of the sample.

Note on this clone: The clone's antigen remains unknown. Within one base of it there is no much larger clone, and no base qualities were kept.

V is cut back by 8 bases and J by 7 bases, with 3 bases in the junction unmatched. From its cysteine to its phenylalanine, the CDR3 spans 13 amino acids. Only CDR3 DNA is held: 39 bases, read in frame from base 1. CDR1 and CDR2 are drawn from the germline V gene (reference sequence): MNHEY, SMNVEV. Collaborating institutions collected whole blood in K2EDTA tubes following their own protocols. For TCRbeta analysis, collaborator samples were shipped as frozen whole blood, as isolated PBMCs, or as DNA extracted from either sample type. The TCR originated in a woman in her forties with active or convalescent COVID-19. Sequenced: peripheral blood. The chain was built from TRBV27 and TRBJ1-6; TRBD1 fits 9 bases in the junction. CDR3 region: CASHRGQNSPLHF. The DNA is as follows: TGTGCCAGCCACAGGGGGCAGAATTCACCCCTCCACTTT.